This TCR beta chain emerged from a study of cytomegalovirus exposure and HLA in healthy donors (dated by TCRdb to about 2017). Notes on the research overall: A later analysis indicated that the roughly 130 validation repertoires were generated on the platform also employed for the 670 or so repertoires of the first cohort. The study aimed to test whether signatures of past pathogen exposure could be identified by cataloging public T cell receptors. A separate validation cohort of more than 100 different subjects was used in addition to the 666-subject first cohort. The study combined high-throughput TCR immunosequencing, statistical association of individual TCRs with disease status, and machine learning to predict cytomegalovirus infection status.

Library preparation employed the immunoSEQ multiplex PCR assay. The source study handled its data this way. A statistical classification framework was built for diagnosing cytomegalovirus status from the catalog of TCR beta chain sequences. TCRdb carries this immuneACCESS record with in-frame sequences only. Its versions omit some clonotypes, under half of them owing to an unresolved V gene in the studies checked, with the rest unexplained. The DNA was the basis for D and trimming; V, J and clone size are from that table. The sample profile shows 150,000 to 250,000 clones; about 79% of them were found once. Together, the top ten hold 13% of the sample. Regarding this clone: The clone's antigen remains unknown. The record has no base qualities; no much larger clone is one base away.

What the authors observed across the whole study: The authors suggested that the approach could potentially be extended to other disease states and immunological phenotypes. Across donors, most TCR sequences were observed very rarely, whereas some public TCRs were present in many individuals. The study gave a list of some 150 TCR beta chains associated with cytomegalovirus. Three of the identified cytomegalovirus-associated TCR beta chains were confirmed in vitro to be specific for cytomegalovirus antigens. The validation cohort had no HLA typing available for a later analysis, so co-occurrence within that cohort was assessed over all 120 or so repertoires. The classifier was reported to diagnose cytomegalovirus status with high specificity and sensitivity in both the original and validation cohorts. Of the cluster scores, about 94% were above 0 in a later analysis, which found that TCRs clustered in the first cohort also tended to co-occur in the 120 validation repertoires.

Measured from the cysteine to the phenylalanine, the CDR3 is 17 residues long. Only CDR3 DNA remains: 51 bases, in frame from the first base. Sequences SGHRS (CDR1) and YFSETQ (CDR2) are obtained from the germline V gene. Trimming takes 3 bases off V and 0 bases off J; junction bases not matched to a gene: 11. The donors were included in the validation cohort of over a hundred subjects, a group kept apart from the roughly 670-subject first cohort. The chain is encoded by TRBV5-1 joined to TRBJ2-5, with 7 bases matching TRBD1. This receptor was identified in a woman in her 30s in good health and CMV-seropositive. Source material: PBMCs. The nucleotide sequence is given as TGCGCCAGCAGCTGGGTGGGAAAGGGGGCGCACCAAGAGACCCAGTACTTC. Its protein reads: CASSWVGKGAHQETQYF.